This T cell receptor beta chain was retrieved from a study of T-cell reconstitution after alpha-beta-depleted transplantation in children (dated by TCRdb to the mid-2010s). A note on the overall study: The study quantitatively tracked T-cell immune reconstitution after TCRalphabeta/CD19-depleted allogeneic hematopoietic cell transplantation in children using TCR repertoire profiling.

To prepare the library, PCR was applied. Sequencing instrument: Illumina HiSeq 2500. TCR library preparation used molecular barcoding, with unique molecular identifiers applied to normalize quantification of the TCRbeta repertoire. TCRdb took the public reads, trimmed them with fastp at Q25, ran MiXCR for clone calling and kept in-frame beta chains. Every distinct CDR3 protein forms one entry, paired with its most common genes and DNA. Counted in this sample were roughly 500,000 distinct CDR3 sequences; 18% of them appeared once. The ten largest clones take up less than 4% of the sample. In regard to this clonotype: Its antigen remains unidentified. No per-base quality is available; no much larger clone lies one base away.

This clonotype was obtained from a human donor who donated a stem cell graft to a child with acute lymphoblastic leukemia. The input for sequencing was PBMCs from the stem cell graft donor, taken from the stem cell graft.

The CDR3 region has the sequence CAWSVGYMNTEAFF. The DNA reads as follows: TGTGCCTGGAGTGTAGGTTATATGAACACTGAAGCTTTCTTT. Recombination connected TRBV30 to TRBJ1-1; no D gene is confidently identified. V is pared back by 0 bases and J by 0 bases, with 8 bases lying between the germline termini. CDR1 and CDR2, looked up from the germline V gene (reference sequence), are GTSNPN and SVGIG. Its CDR3 holds 14 amino acids, cysteine through phenylalanine. Only the CDR3 DNA is retained, 42 bases long and in frame from the first base.